A single sample is the source of the 8 T cell receptor beta chains below, sequenced in a study of blood T cell repertoires in COVID-19. Some clones are missing from TCRdb's copy, which holds only in-frame ones; the method was immunoSEQ multiplex PCR. The sample has 150,000 to 200,000 clones, 79% seen once. What was sequenced was peripheral blood. The receptors were sampled from a man in his 60s with active or convalescent COVID-19.

The CDR3 is CASSLAFGGYEQYF. The CDR3 bases are TGTGCCAGCAGCTTGGCCTTTGGAGGGTACGAGCAGTACTTC. The chain recombines TRBV5-5 with TRBJ2-7; possible D gene TRBD2, 6 bases. The CDR3 loop spans 14 amino acids. From germline, CDR1 is SGHKS and CDR2 YYEKEE (reference sequence). V was trimmed by 0 bases and J by 4 bases, leaving 11 bases between them.

V and J are TRBV4-3 and TRBJ2-5, with 10 bases that match TRBD2. With 2 bases clipped from V and 5 bases from J, the junction kept 11 bases outside the gene matches. Germline V gene data show CDR1 as LGHNA and CDR2 as YSLEER. There are 17 residues in the CDR3. In DNA, the CDR3 is TGCGCCAGCAGCCAATACGCTAGCGGGAGCGTCGGGGAGACCCAGTACTTC. This codes for CASSQYASGSVGETQYF.

This chain uses TRBV4-1 with TRBJ2-5; 8 bases map to TRBD1. The CDR3 has 14 amino acids. V gave up 1 base and J gave up 5 bases; unmatched junction bases: 3. Germline-derived CDR1 and CDR2 are MGHRA and YSYEKL. The CDR3 here is CASSQVDRAETQYF. CDR3 in DNA: TGCGCCAGCAGCCAAGTGGACAGGGCCGAGACCCAGTACTTC.

The V call is TRBV29-1, the J call TRBJ2-2, with a tentative D call TRBD1 (6 bases). The CDR3 totals 13 residues. V lost 6 bases and J lost 4, with 12 bases in between. The germline gives CDR1 SQVTM, CDR2 ANQGSEA. This CDR3 reads CSVLVGATGELFF. The CDR3 nucleotides are TGCAGCGTCCTAGTGGGGGCCACCGGGGAGCTGTTTTTT.

V is TRBV30 and J is TRBJ2-7; TRBD1 matches 9 bases. The V gene end was trimmed by 3 bases and the J gene end by 4 bases; junction bases not matched to a gene: 19. CDR1 GTSNPN and CDR2 SVGIG come from the germline V gene (reference sequence). The CDR3 covers 18 residues. Here the CDR3 reads CAWRGTGTGSLGWYEQYF. CDR3 bases: TGTGCCTGGAGGGGAACCGGGACAGGGTCTCTCGGTTGGTACGAGCAGTACTTC.

The chain is built from TRBV7-2 and TRBJ2-7, with 10 bases matching TRBD1. With 1 base clipped from V and 7 bases from J, the junction kept 4 bases outside the gene matches. This CDR3 contains 14 residues. Germline V gene data show CDR1 as SGHTA and CDR2 as FQGNSA. The CDR3 sequence: CASSLVRTGGEQYF. In DNA form, the CDR3 reads TGTGCCAGCAGCTTAGTGCGGACAGGGGGGGAGCAGTACTTC.

Written as DNA, the CDR3 is TGTGCCAGCAGCCAACGGGGTTCGGGAGACCGCGAGCAGTACTTC. Its translation: CASSQRGSGDREQYF. The genes are TRBV5-4 and TRBJ2-7, with a weak D call TRBD2 (6 bases). Per the germline V gene, CDR1 is SGHNT and CDR2 is YYREEE (reference sequence). This CDR3 has 15 amino acids. Deletions cut 4 bases from V and 6 bases from J, with 20 bases between.

The chain has TRBV19 and TRBJ1-4; a possible D gene is TRBD1 (5 bases). This CDR3 is 15 amino acids long. Per germline, CDR1 LNHDA and CDR2 SQIVND (reference sequence). V lost 5 bases to trimming and J lost 8 bases, with 18 bases between them. The CDR3 here is CASSSWGGVGEKLFF. In DNA, the CDR3 is TGTGCCAGTAGTTCCTGGGGAGGGGTCGGGGAAAAACTGTTTTTT.